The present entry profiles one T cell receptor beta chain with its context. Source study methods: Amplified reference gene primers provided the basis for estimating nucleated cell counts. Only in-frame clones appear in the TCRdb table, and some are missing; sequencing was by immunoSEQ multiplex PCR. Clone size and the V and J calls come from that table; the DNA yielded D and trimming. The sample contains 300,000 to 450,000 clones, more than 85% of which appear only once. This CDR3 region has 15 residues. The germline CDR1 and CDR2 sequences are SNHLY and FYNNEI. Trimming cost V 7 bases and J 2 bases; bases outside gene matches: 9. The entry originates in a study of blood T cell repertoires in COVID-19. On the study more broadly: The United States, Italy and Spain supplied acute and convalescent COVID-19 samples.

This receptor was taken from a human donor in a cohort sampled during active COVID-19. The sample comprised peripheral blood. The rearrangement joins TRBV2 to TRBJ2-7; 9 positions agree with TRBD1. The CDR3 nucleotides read TGTGCCAGCACCCCGGACAGGGGCCTTGCCTACGAGCAGTACTTC. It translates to CASTPDRGLAYEQYF.